Below are 10 T cell receptor beta chains sequenced from a single sample in a study of blood T cell repertoires in COVID-19. Assay: immunoSEQ multiplex PCR; the TCRdb copy retains only in-frame clones and omits some. The table records 100,000 to 150,000 clones, 70% to 80% of them present only once. Sequencing was performed on peripheral blood. The source of these receptors is a man aged 35-49 years with active or convalescent COVID-19.

V is TRBV14 and J is TRBJ1-5, with TRBD1 matching 10 bases. V gave up 4 bases and J gave up 7 bases; unmatched junction bases: 7. The CDR3 sequence is 15 residues long. CDR1 and CDR2 from the germline V gene are SGHDN and FVKESK. CDR3 sequence (DNA): TGTGCCAGCAGCCCCTCGGGACAGGGGTTCCAGCCCCAGCATTTT. Translated: CASSPSGQGFQPQHF. Filled out from reference TRBV14 and TRBJ1-5, the complete variable domain reads EAGVTQFPSHSVIEKGQTVTLRCDPISGHDNLYWYRRVMGKEIKFLLHFVKESKQDESGMPNNRFLAERTGGTYSTLKVQPAELEDSGVYFCASSPSGQGFQPQHFGDGTRLSIL.

The chain joins TRBV10-3 to TRBJ2-7, with D possibly matching TRBD2 (7 bases). Germline lookup yields CDR1 ENHRY and CDR2 SYGVKD. V was trimmed by 8 bases and J by 2 bases, leaving 19 bases between them. The CDR3 contains 15 residues. This CDR3 reads CAIGYLRGAAYEQYF. CDR3 DNA: TGTGCCATCGGTTACCTTCGGGGGGCGGCCTACGAGCAGTACTTC.

This chain uses TRBV11-3 with TRBJ1-1; the D gene is possibly TRBD1 (6 bases). Germline lookup yields CDR1 SGHNT and CDR2 YENEEA. The length of the CDR3 is 15 residues. Trimming removed 1 base at V and 5 bases at J, with 14 bases between. The CDR3 sequence is CASSLVKGGETEAFF. The CDR3 region has the DNA TGTGCCAGCAGCTTAGTTAAAGGGGGGGAAACTGAAGCTTTCTTT.

The CDR3 sequence: CAGGGLGEGGYTF. CDR3 sequence (DNA): TGTGCCGGGGGGGGTCTGGGGGAGGGTGGCTACACCTTC. The chain links TRBV30 to TRBJ1-2, with D tentatively TRBD1 (5 bases). Between the trimmed V and J ends, which lost 8 bases and 7 bases, there was a span of 20 bases. Germline loops: CDR1 GTSNPN, CDR2 SVGIG (reference sequence). The CDR3 runs to 13 residues.

This clone appeared once. V and J are TRBV6-6 and TRBJ2-3; the match to TRBD2 covers 14 bases. This CDR3 has 16 amino acids. With V trimmed by 5 bases and J by 6 bases, 7 bases remained unmatched. Germline assignment: CDR1 MNHNY and CDR2 SVGAGI (reference sequence). The CDR3 loop is CASSRGLAGEWDTQYF. DNA for the CDR3: TGTGCCAGCAGTAGGGGACTAGCGGGGGAGTGGGATACGCAGTATTTT.

CDR3 in amino acids: CASTDSGYEQYF. The CDR3 coding sequence is TGTGCCAGCACCGACAGTGGCTACGAGCAGTACTTC. The J gene is TRBJ2-7, the V gene TRBV6-5; perhaps TRBD1 as D (5 bases). The CDR3 is made up of 12 amino acids. The V end lost 7 bases, the J end lost 3 bases, and 10 bases lay between the germline ends. Germline values: CDR1 MNHEY, CDR2 SVGAGI.

This clone was seen more than once but under ten times. The chain couples TRBV7-2 to TRBJ2-3, with 10 bases identical to TRBD2. With 4 bases clipped from V and 5 bases from J, the junction kept 3 bases outside the gene matches. CDR3 length: 14 residues. Germline V gene sequence: CDR1 SGHTA, CDR2 FQGNSA. The CDR3 region is CASSSRLAGDTQYF. CDR3 bases: TGTGCCAGCAGCTCCCGACTAGCGGGAGATACGCAGTATTTT.

This clone has only a few counts. The genes are TRBV28 and TRBJ2-7; 7 bases line up with TRBD1. The CDR3 loop spans 17 amino acids. Germline trimming cut 11 bases from V and 2 bases from J; bases unmatched to any gene: 21. Per germline, CDR1 MDHEN and CDR2 SYDVKM. The CDR3 spells CAGRGQEADDCTYEQYF. CDR3 in DNA: TGTGCCGGCCGAGGACAGGAGGCGGACGACTGCACCTACGAGCAGTACTTC.

The rearrangement joins TRBV9 to TRBJ2-7, with D hard to call. The CDR3 runs 14 residues. Germline CDR1 and CDR2: SGDLS and YYNGEE. V was cut by 4 bases and J by 6 bases, with 17 bases left in between. The chain's CDR3 is CASSTPGGSSEQYF. The DNA for the CDR3 is TGTGCCAGCAGCACCCCCGGCGGAAGTTCCGAGCAGTACTTC. Supplemented by reference TRBV9 and TRBJ2-7, the full variable domain reads DSGVTQTPKHLITATGQRVTLRCSPRSGDLSVYWYQQSLDQGLQFLIQYYNGEERAKGNILERFSAQQFPDLHSELNLSSLELGDSALYFCASSTPGGSSEQYFGPGTRLTVT.

This chain uses TRBV3-1 (or the pseudogene TRBV3-2) with TRBJ2-1, with 15 bases lining up with TRBD2. The trim removed 1 base at V and 12 bases at J, leaving 4 bases unmatched. Germline V gene sequence: CDR1 LGHDT, CDR2 YNNKEL (reference sequence). There are 15 residues in the CDR3. The CDR3 nucleotides are TGTGCCAGCAGCCAAGGGACTAGCGGGAGGGCTCGGCAGTTCTTC. As protein: CASSQGTSGRARQFF.